This entry concerns a single TCR beta chain. Here immunoSEQ multiplex PCR was the method, and the copy in TCRdb shows in-frame clones only, minus some. The sample consists of about 230,000 clones, about 85% of them appearing once. This sample is drawn from a study of blood T cell repertoires in COVID-19. What was sequenced was peripheral blood. This TCR was recovered from a man between 40 and 49 years old with acute or convalescent COVID-19.

The CDR3 DNA reads TGTGCCAGCAGCTTAGGGATTCTAGCGGGGGGGCCTACACAGTATTTT. This encodes CASSLGILAGGPTQYF. The chain carries TRBV7-2 and TRBJ2-3; 12 nucleotides agree with TRBD2. V trimming: 1 base; J trimming: 12 bases; junction bases outside the gene matches: 11. Germline assignment: CDR1 SGHTA and CDR2 FQGNSA. CDR3 length: 16 residues. Full variable domain (remainder filled in from reference TRBV7-2 and TRBJ2-3): GAGVSQSPSNKVTEKGKDVELRCDPISGHTALYWYRQSLGQGLEFLIYFQGNSAPDKSGLPSDRFSAERTGGSVSTLTIQRTQQEDSAVYLCASSLGILAGGPTQYFGPGTRLTVL.